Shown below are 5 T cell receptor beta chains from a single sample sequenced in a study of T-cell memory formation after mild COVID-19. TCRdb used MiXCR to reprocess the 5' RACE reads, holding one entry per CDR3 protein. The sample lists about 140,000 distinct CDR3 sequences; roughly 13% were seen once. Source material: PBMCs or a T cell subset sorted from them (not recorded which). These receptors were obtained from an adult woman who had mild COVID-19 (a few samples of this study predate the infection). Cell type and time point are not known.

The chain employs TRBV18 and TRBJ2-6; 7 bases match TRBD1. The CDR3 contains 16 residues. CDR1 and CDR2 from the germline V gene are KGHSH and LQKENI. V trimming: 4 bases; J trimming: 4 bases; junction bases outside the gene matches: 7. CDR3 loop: CASSRGQAPGANVLTF. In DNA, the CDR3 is TGTGCCAGCTCACGCGGACAGGCACCGGGGGCCAACGTCCTGACTTTC.

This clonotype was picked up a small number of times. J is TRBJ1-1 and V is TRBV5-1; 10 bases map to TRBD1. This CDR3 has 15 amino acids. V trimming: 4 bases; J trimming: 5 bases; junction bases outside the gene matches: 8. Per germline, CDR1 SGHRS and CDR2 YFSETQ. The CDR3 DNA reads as TGCGCCAGCAGCGCCGGGGACAGGGGAGGGACTGAAGCTTTCTTT. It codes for CASSAGDRGGTEAFF.

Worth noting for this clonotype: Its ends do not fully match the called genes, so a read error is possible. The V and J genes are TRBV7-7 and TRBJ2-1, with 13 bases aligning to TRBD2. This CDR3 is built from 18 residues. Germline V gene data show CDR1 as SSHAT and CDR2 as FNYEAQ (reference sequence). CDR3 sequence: CASSLGELAGGPLGEQFF. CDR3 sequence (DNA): TGTGCTAGCAGCTTAGGAGAACTAGCGGGAGGGCCACTAGGAGAGCAGTTCTTC.

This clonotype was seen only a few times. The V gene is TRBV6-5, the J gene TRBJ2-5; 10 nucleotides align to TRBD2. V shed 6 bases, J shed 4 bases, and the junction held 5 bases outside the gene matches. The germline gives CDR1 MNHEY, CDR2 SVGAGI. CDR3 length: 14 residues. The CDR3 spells CASSPGLAIETQYF. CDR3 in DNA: TGTGCCAGCAGCCCGGGACTAGCGATAGAGACCCAGTACTTC.

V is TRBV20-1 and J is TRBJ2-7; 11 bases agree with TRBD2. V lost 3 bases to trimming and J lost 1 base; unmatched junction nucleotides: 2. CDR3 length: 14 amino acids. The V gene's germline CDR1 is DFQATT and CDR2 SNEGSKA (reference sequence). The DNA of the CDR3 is TGCAGTGCTAGCGCTAGCGGGAGGTCCTACGAGCAGTACTTC. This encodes CSASASGRSYEQYF.